The 8 T cell receptor beta chains below were found in one sample sequenced in a study of T cell repertoires in ileal Crohn's disease. The method was immunoSEQ multiplex PCR; TCRdb's version includes in-frame clones alone and lacks a portion of them. The data contain approximately 4,000 clones, about 76% of them seen just once; the ten biggest clones take up roughly 22%. Sequenced sample: ileal tissue. The source is an adult with Crohn's disease.

This chain links TRBV7-9 with TRBJ1-3, with TRBD1 matching over 7 bases. Germline V CDR1 and CDR2: SEHNR, FQNEAQ (reference sequence). CDR3 length: 15 amino acids. J lost 0 bases, V lost 5 bases, and 4 bases had no gene match. CDR3 sequence (DNA): TGTGCCAGCAGCGCCACAGGGGCCTCTGGAAACACCATATATTTT. It codes for CASSATGASGNTIYF. Together with reference TRBV7-9 and TRBJ1-3, the CDR3 gives the full variable domain: DTGVSQNPRHKITKRGQNVTFRCDPISEHNRLYWYRQTLGQGPEFLTYFQNEAQLEKSRLLSDRFSAERPKGSFSTLEIQRTEQGDSAMYLCASSATGASGNTIYFGEGSWLTVV.

This clone has a single count. The rearrangement links TRBV6-5 to TRBJ1-5; possibly TRBD1 for D (5 bases). The CDR3 is 14 residues long. Germline lookup yields CDR1 MNHEY and CDR2 SVGAGI. The germline V and J ends were trimmed by 0 bases and 7 bases, with 10 bases remaining between them. CDR3 loop: CASSYSGVSQPQHF. In nucleotides, the CDR3 is TGTGCCAGCAGTTACTCAGGGGTGAGCCAGCCCCAGCATTTT.

This CDR3 reads CASSHRQGPDEQYF. In DNA, the CDR3 is TGCGCCAGCAGCCACCGACAGGGGCCGGACGAGCAGTACTTC. V gene TRBV4-1 combines with J gene TRBJ2-7, with TRBD1 identical over 8 bases. Per the germline V gene, CDR1 is MGHRA and CDR2 is YSYEKL. The V segment lost 3 bases and the J segment 5 bases; nucleotides outside the gene matches: 6. CDR3 size: 14 residues.

The V and J genes are TRBV7-2 and TRBJ1-6, with a weak D call TRBD1 (5 bases). Trimming stripped 0 bases from V and 14 bases from J, with 11 bases between. Germline V gene lookup returns CDR1 SGHTA and CDR2 FQGNSA. The CDR3 length is 13 residues. In nucleotides, the CDR3 is TGTGCCAGCAGCTTAGCGCCGCAGGGATCCCTCCACTTT. The encoded protein is CASSLAPQGSLHF.

V usage is TRBV7-2 and J usage is TRBJ1-1, with a tentative D call TRBD1 (6 bases). Germline CDR1 reads SGHTA; CDR2 reads FQGNSA. This CDR3 is built from 13 residues. The V end was cut by 5 bases, the J end by 3 bases, with 10 bases between. The CDR3 DNA reads TGTGCCAGCAGCCTACAGGGCCACACTGAAGCTTTCTTT. It yields the protein CASSLQGHTEAFF. Combining the CDR3 with reference TRBV7-2 and TRBJ1-1 gives the whole variable domain GAGVSQSPSNKVTEKGKDVELRCDPISGHTALYWYRQSLGQGLEFLIYFQGNSAPDKSGLPSDRFSAERTGGSVSTLTIQRTQQEDSAVYLCASSLQGHTEAFFGQGTRLTVV.

V gene TRBV19 combines with J gene TRBJ1-5; TRBD1 is a possible D gene (6 bases). The germline V gene encodes CDR1 LNHDA and CDR2 SQIVND (reference sequence). V dropped 5 bases and J dropped 6 bases, with 23 bases sitting between them. There are 17 residues in the CDR3. In DNA, the CDR3 is TGTGCCAGTAGTGACCCCGGGAAGGTGGGCAGGGGTCAGCCCCAGCATTTT. This translates into CASSDPGKVGRGQPQHF. The complete variable domain, with remaining parts taken from reference TRBV19 and TRBJ1-5, reads DGGITQSPKYLFRKEGQNVTLSCEQNLNHDAMYWYRQDPGQGLRLIYYSQIVNDFQKGDIAEGYSVSREKKESFPLTVTSAQKNPTAFYLCASSDPGKVGRGQPQHFGDGTRLSIL.

This clone is a singleton in its sample. This chain uses TRBV7-2 with TRBJ2-3; D is ambiguous. V was pared by 5 bases and J by 0 bases, with 9 bases between. This CDR3 spans 14 amino acids. Per the germline V gene, CDR1 is SGHTA and CDR2 is FQGNSA. The CDR3 DNA sequence: TGTGCCAGCAGCCCCGGTTGGAGCACAGATACGCAGTATTTT. The encoded protein is CASSPGWSTDTQYF.

The gene calls are TRBV28 and TRBJ1-4, with D perhaps matching TRBD1 (5 bases). Looked up from germline, CDR1 is MDHEN and CDR2 is SYDVKM. The CDR3 totals 14 residues. V was shortened by 2 bases and J by 6 bases, with 10 bases between the two germline ends. This chain's CDR3 is CASSLGGRDEKLFF. In nucleotides, the CDR3 is TGTGCCAGCAGTTTAGGGGGGAGGGATGAAAAACTGTTTTTT.